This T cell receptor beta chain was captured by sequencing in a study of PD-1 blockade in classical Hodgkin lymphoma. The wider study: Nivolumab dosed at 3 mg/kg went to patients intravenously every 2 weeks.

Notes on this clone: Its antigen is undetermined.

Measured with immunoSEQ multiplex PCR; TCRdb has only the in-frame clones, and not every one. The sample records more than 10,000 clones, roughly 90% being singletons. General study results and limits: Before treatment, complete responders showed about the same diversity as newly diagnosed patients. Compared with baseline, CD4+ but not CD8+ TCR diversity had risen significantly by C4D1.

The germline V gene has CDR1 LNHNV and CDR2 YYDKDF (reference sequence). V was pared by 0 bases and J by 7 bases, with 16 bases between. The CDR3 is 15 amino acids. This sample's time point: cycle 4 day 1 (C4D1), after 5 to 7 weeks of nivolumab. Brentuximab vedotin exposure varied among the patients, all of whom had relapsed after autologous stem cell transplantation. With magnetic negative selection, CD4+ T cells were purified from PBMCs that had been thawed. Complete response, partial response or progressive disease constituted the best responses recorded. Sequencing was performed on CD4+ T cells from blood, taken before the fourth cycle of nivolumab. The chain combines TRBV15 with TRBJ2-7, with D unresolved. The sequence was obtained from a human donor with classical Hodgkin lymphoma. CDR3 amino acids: CATSRDRTLQGEQYF. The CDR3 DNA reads TGTGCCACCAGCAGAGACCGGACCCTGCAAGGGGAGCAGTACTTC. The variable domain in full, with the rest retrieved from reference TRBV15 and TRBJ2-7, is DAMVIQNPRYQVTQFGKPVTLSCSQTLNHNVMYWYQQKSSQAPKLLFHYYDKDFNNEADTPDNFQSRRPNTSFCFLDIRSPGLGDTAMYLCATSRDRTLQGEQYFGPGTRLTVT.